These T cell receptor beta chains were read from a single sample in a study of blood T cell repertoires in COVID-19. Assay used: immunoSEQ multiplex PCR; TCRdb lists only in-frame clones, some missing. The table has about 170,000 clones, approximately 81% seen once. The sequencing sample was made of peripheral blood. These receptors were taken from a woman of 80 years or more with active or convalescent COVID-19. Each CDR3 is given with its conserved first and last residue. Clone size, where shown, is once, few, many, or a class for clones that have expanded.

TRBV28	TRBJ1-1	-	CASSSDSTEAFF
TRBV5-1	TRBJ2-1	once	CASSGRGSNEQFF
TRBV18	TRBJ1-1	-	CASSQGPNTEAFF
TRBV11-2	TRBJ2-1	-	CASSLVWTSGDNEQFF
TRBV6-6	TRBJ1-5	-	CASRSQGGRNQPQHF
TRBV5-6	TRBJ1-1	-	CASGFRDRNTEAFF
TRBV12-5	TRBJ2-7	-	CASGLVVGEVEEQYF
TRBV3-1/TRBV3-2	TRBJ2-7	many	CASSQAGTTFYEQYF
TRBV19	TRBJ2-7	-	CASSIDPGGSAYEQYF
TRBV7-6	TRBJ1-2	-	CASSPGTGDVNYGYTF
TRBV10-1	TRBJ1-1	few	CASSEHRGQEAFF
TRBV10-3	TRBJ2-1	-	CAISESPGGSYNEQFF
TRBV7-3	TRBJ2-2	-	CASSSDPTGTPATGELFF
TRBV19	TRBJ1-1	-	CASSIGGTTEAFF
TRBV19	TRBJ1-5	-	CASSITRGSNQPQHF
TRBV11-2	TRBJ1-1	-	CASSLATGGPNTEAFF
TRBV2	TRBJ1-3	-	CASRGQPSGNTIYF